Presented here are 19 T cell receptor beta chains from one specimen sequenced in a study of blood T cell repertoires in COVID-19. Clones were read by immunoSEQ multiplex PCR, and TCRdb kept only the in-frame ones, dropping some. The sample holds 150,000 to 180,000 clones; around 84% are singletons and the top ten take around 7.9%. The specimen sequenced was PBMCs or T cells enriched from blood (not recorded which). These receptors were collected from a man over 45 who had recovered from COVID-19.

The rearrangement joins TRBV9 to TRBJ2-3; 9 nucleotides line up with TRBD2. CDR1 and CDR2 from the germline V gene are SGDLS and YYNGEE. The CDR3 runs 17 residues. Trimming at V came to 4 bases and at J to 3 bases, leaving 12 bases not matched to a gene. The CDR3 region is CASSRTPGSGGTDTQYF. The CDR3 nucleotides are TGTGCCAGCAGCCGAACCCCGGGAAGCGGGGGGACAGATACGCAGTATTTT.

A single count supports this clone. V usage is TRBV13 and J usage is TRBJ1-3; 7 bases are a match to TRBD1. In germline, CDR1 is PRHDT, CDR2 FYEKMQ (reference sequence). There are 15 residues in the CDR3. The V and J ends lost 1 base and 2 bases, in that order; junction bases with no gene match: 2. The CDR3 DNA reads as TGTGCCAGCAGCTTAGCCGACAGGGCTGGAAACACCATATATTTT. It specifies CASSLADRAGNTIYF.

This chain connects TRBV11-2 to TRBJ1-6, with TRBD1 matching 12 bases. Germline assignment: CDR1 SGHAT and CDR2 FQNNGV. With 4 bases clipped from V and 9 bases from J, the junction kept 4 bases outside the gene matches. CDR3 length: 15 residues. The CDR3 region has the DNA TGTGCCAGCAGCTCATTGGGACAGGGGGCTTCACCCCTCCACTTT. Translating gives CASSSLGQGASPLHF.

V usage is TRBV6-1 and J usage is TRBJ2-1; TRBD2 agrees at 12 bases. This CDR3 region has 16 residues. V lost 4 bases, J lost 4 bases, and 5 bases stayed unmatched. From germline, CDR1 is MNHNS and CDR2 SASEGT. CDR3 sequence (DNA): TGTGCCAGCAGTGCCCTAGCGGGGGGGTCATACAATGAGCAGTTCTTC. Protein: CASSALAGGSYNEQFF.

This clone occurred once. J is TRBJ2-7 and V is TRBV5-6; TRBD1 might be the D (6 bases). The germline CDR1 and CDR2 sequences are SGHDT and YYEEEE. V was clipped by 4 bases and J by 0 bases, with 11 bases between them. The CDR3 covers 14 residues. The CDR3 protein is CASSVRDNSYEQYF. In DNA, the CDR3 is TGTGCCAGCAGCGTACGGGACAACTCCTACGAGCAGTACTTC. The full variable domain, completed using reference TRBV5-6 and TRBJ2-7, is DAGVTQSPTHLIKTRGQQVTLRCSPKSGHDTVSWYQQALGQGPQFIFQYYEEEERQRGNFPDRFSGHQFPNYSSELNVNALLLGDSALYLCASSVRDNSYEQYFGPGTRLTVT.

A few counts support this clone. The same CDR3 is also encoded by other DNA sequences in this sample. This chain uses TRBV12-3 or TRBV12-4 with TRBJ1-4; D call uncertain. CDR3 size: 13 residues. V lost 3 bases to trimming and J lost 8 bases, with 10 bases between them. CDR3 sequence: CASSLGGREKLFF. The CDR3 DNA reads TGTGCCAGCAGTTTGGGAGGTCGAGAAAAACTGTTTTTT.

This clone was seen a handful of times. The chain uses TRBV6-1 and TRBJ2-2, with 7 nucleotides matching TRBD1. CDR3 length: 16 amino acids. Trimming took 4 bases from V and 1 from J; bases not matched to a gene: 6. Germline CDR1 is MNHNS and CDR2 is SASEGT. The CDR3 here is CASSVLTGRNTGELFF. DNA for the CDR3: TGTGCCAGCAGTGTACTGACAGGGAGGAACACCGGGGAGCTGTTTTTT.

The chain joins TRBV19 to TRBJ2-2; 10 bases are a match to TRBD1. Looked up from germline, CDR1 is LNHDA and CDR2 is SQIVND (reference sequence). V shed 6 bases, J shed 4 bases, and the junction held 8 bases outside the gene matches. The CDR3 has 16 residues. The CDR3 nucleotides read TGTGCCAGTAGCGGACAGGGGGGGATTGGCACCGGGGAGCTGTTTTTT. Its protein is CASSGQGGIGTGELFF.

The chain carries TRBV7-9 and TRBJ1-2, with D perhaps TRBD1 (6 bases). V gave up 1 base and J gave up 7 bases, with 13 bases separating them. The germline gives CDR1 SEHNR, CDR2 FQNEAQ (reference sequence). The CDR3 extends over 14 amino acids. The CDR3 nucleotides are TGTGCCAGCAGCTTAGATGGCAGGGGTCCTGGCTACACCTTC. It is translated as CASSLDGRGPGYTF.

The rearrangement links TRBV5-1 to TRBJ2-2, with 7 bases aligning to TRBD1. The junction had 4 bases not matched to a gene; V was cut back by 4 bases and J by 1 base. The germline CDR1 and CDR2 sequences are SGHRS and YFSETQ. The CDR3 has 15 residues. CDR3 sequence (DNA): TGCGCCAGCAGCGAACGACAGGGGAACACCGGGGAGCTGTTTTTT. Translation gives CASSERQGNTGELFF.

V gene TRBV3-1 (or the pseudogene TRBV3-2) combines with J gene TRBJ1-1; 7 bases are a match to TRBD1. CDR3 length equals 12 residues. CDR1 is LGHDT and CDR2 is YNNKEL in the germline V gene (reference sequence). The V and J ends lost 2 bases and 7 bases, in that order; junction bases with no gene match: 1. CDR3 residues: CASSQRTGEAFF. The CDR3 DNA follows: TGTGCCAGCAGCCAACGGACAGGTGAAGCTTTCTTT.

This clone was seen only once. J is TRBJ2-5 and V is TRBV18, with a tentative D call TRBD1 (5 bases). CDR1 and CDR2 from the germline V gene are KGHSH and LQKENI. Trimming pared 1 base from V and 6 bases from J, leaving 6 bases between. The CDR3 loop spans 12 amino acids. CDR3 coding DNA: TGTGCCAGCTCACCACAGGGGCAGACCCAGTACTTC. This gives the protein CASSPQGQTQYF.

The chain combines TRBV28 with TRBJ1-4; 7 nucleotides agree with TRBD1. Germline CDR1 and CDR2: MDHEN and SYDVKM. J lost 6 bases, V lost 6 bases, and 10 bases had no gene match. This CDR3 has 15 amino acids. The CDR3 region has the DNA TGTGCCAGCAGCACAGAGACAGGGTTATATGAAAAACTGTTTTTT. It is translated as CASSTETGLYEKLFF.

The chain joins TRBV14 to TRBJ1-6; D not resolved. With 1 base removed from V and 7 bases from J, the gap between germline ends came to 2 bases. The CDR3 runs to 12 residues. The germline V gene encodes CDR1 SGHDN and CDR2 FVKESK. DNA of the CDR3: TGTGCCAGCAGCCAAGTAAATTCACCCCTCCACTTT. Encoded protein: CASSQVNSPLHF.

V is TRBV2 and J is TRBJ2-3, with 11 bases matching TRBD1. The CDR3 spans 15 residues. Trimming removed 7 bases from V and 6 bases from J; junction bases left unmatched: 9. Germline V gene lookup returns CDR1 SNHLY and CDR2 FYNNEI. The CDR3 coding sequence is TGTGCCAGCAAGGTCAGGACAGGGGGCGACGATACGCAGTATTTT. As protein: CASKVRTGGDDTQYF.

The J gene is TRBJ1-5, the V gene TRBV19; possible D gene TRBD1, 5 bases. The V and J ends lost 3 bases and 2 bases respectively, with 11 bases between them. Germline-derived CDR1 and CDR2 are LNHDA and SQIVND (reference sequence). The CDR3 loop spans 15 amino acids. The CDR3 nucleotides are TGTGCCAGTAGTATTATGGGGGGGGGCAATCAGCCCCAGCATTTT. As protein: CASSIMGGGNQPQHF.

This chain links TRBV12-3 or TRBV12-4 with TRBJ1-1; a weak D match, TRBD1 (6 bases). Trimming removed 3 bases at V and 7 bases at J, with 12 bases between. CDR3 size: 13 residues. CDR3 loop: CASSLRGGSEAFF. DNA for the CDR3: TGTGCCAGCAGTTTGAGGGGGGGAAGTGAAGCTTTCTTT.

The chain carries TRBV29-1 and TRBJ1-1; no firm D call. Germline V gene lookup returns CDR1 SQVTM and CDR2 ANQGSEA. With 7 bases removed from V and 5 bases from J, the gap between germline ends came to 8 bases. The CDR3 is made up of 10 amino acids. The CDR3 DNA sequence: TGCAGCGCCTTGAGAACTGAAGCTTTCTTT. Translation gives CSALRTEAFF.

J is TRBJ1-1 and V is TRBV12-3 or TRBV12-4; 7 nucleotides match TRBD1. V lost 6 bases and J lost 9; bases outside the gene matches: 4. The CDR3 loop spans 11 amino acids. The CDR3 coding sequence is TGTGCCAGCAGGACAGGGTTTCAAGCTTTCTTT. Translated: CASRTGFQAFF.